This section outlines one T cell receptor (beta chain) sequence together with its context. Its antigen is currently unknown. Other DNA sequences in the sample encode the same CDR3. This specimen belongs to a study of shared clonotypes between healthy human individuals. Points from the study as a whole: Naive subsets generally had larger estimated richness than memory subsets.

This CDR3 spans 13 amino acids. Germline CDR1 and CDR2: MNHEY and SMNVEV (reference sequence). With V trimmed by 4 bases and J by 4 bases, 3 bases remained unmatched. The naive CD8 subset, CD45RO-negative cells positively selected for CCR7, excluded terminally differentiated effector memory CD45RA+ cells. Healthy HIV-negative adults with no recent acute infections or vaccinations were recruited as donors. Only Caucasian adults living in Nashville, Tennessee served as donors. Data came from immunoSEQ multiplex PCR; TCRdb stores just in-frame clones and leaves some out. The table lists about 2.1 million clones, 80% to 95% of them singletons, with roughly 1.7% in the top ten.

The genes are TRBV27 and TRBJ1-2; 7 bases are shared with TRBD1. This sequence originates from a man aged 18-30 years in good health. Some clones in this sample may be carry-over from other donors' samples. The sequencing input was naive CD8+ T cells from PBMCs. The CDR3 DNA follows: TGTGCCAGCAGTTCGGGACAGACCTATGGCTACACCTTC. Residues: CASSSGQTYGYTF.